The clone carrying this TCR beta chain turned up a few times. The data were obtained in a study of blood T cell repertoires in COVID-19. Study in general: The samples span acute and convalescent COVID-19 from the United States, Italy and Spain.

As processed by the authors: Quantification of nucleated cells was approximated via reference gene primer amplification. Sequencing used immunoSEQ multiplex PCR; TCRdb keeps in-frame clones, though not all of them. V, J and clone size are taken as reported in that table, and D and trimming were inferred from the DNA itself. The sample lists about 88,000 clones; roughly nine tenths were seen once. The trim removed 7 bases at V and 7 bases at J, leaving 10 bases unmatched. Germline-derived CDR1 and CDR2 are SGHAT and FQNNGV. The CDR3 is made up of 14 amino acids. The chain uses TRBV11-2 and TRBJ2-7, with 10 bases aligning to TRBD2. The sample was peripheral blood. The TCR sequence derives from a man aged 55 to 69 with acute or convalescent COVID-19. CDR3 nucleotide sequence: TGTGCCAGCACCCGTGGAGCGGGAGGGGGAGAGCAGTACTTC. As protein: CASTRGAGGGEQYF.